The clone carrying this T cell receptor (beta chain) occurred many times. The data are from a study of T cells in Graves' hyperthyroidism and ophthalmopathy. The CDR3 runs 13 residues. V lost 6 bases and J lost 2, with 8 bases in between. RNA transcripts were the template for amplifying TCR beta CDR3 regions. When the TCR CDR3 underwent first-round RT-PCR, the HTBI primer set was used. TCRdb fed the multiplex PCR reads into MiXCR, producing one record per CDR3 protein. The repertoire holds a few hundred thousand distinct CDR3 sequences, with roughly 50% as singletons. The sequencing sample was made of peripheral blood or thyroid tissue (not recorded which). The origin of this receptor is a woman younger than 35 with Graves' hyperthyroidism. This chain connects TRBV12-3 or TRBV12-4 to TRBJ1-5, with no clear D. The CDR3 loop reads CASRGNGNQPQHF. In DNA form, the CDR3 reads TGTGCCAGCAGGGGCAACGGCAATCAGCCCCAGCATTTT.